The next 4 T cell receptor beta chains were all read from a single sample in a study of neoadjuvant nivolumab and ipilimumab in lung cancer (dated by TCRdb to the early 2020s). The sample's time point, from its label and the paper: at surgical resection after neoadjuvant nivolumab +/- ipilimumab. The receptor library was made with the immunoSEQ multiplex PCR assay. Entries here come from immuneACCESS through TCRdb and include only in-frame sequences with V and J called. Some clones fail to appear in such tables; in the studies checked, an unresolved V gene covers under half of the shortfall, and the cause of the remainder is unknown. Across this sample there are under 9,500 clones, with approximately 85% seen only once. The ten largest clones represent around 6.5% of the sample. This specimen was tumor tissue, taken after neoadjuvant nivolumab, alone or with ipilimumab, at or shortly before surgery. The receptors come from an adult with non-small cell lung cancer.

The J gene is TRBJ1-5, the V gene TRBV2, with D perhaps matching TRBD1 (5 bases). The CDR3 runs to 14 residues. From germline, CDR1 is SNHLY and CDR2 FYNNEI. The ends were cut back, 4 bases at V and 5 bases at J, with 12 bases in the middle. The CDR3 loop is CASSGDGYYQPQHF. CDR3 nucleotides: TGTGCCAGCAGTGGGGACGGCTATTATCAGCCCCAGCATTTT.

The chain has TRBV27 and TRBJ1-1, with a possible D match to TRBD1 (6 bases). In germline, CDR1 is MNHEY, CDR2 SMNVEV (reference sequence). This CDR3 is 14 amino acids long. The ends were cut back, 6 bases at V and 5 bases at J, with 16 bases in the middle. CDR3 sequence reads: CASSQWGAPTEAFF. The CDR3 DNA is TGTGCCAGCAGCCAATGGGGGGCGCCGACTGAAGCTTTCTTT.

The chain links TRBV5-1 to TRBJ1-6, with a tentative D call TRBD1 (5 bases). The CDR3 covers 14 residues. Trimming left V 4 bases short and J 10 bases short, with 15 bases between. The V gene's germline CDR1 is SGHRS and CDR2 YFSETQ. The CDR3: CASSRDGVYSPLHF. The CDR3, as DNA: TGCGCCAGCAGCCGGGACGGGGTTTACTCACCCCTCCACTTT.

V and J are TRBV6-1 and TRBJ2-3, with a tentative D call TRBD2 (5 bases). This CDR3 region has 13 residues. V was cut by 7 bases and J by 3 bases, with 11 bases left in between. CDR1 MNHNS and CDR2 SASEGT come from the germline V gene. Here the CDR3 DNA reads TGTGCCAGCAAGAGGGTGGGAACAGATACGCAGTATTTT. Its translation is CASKRVGTDTQYF.